Shown below are 32 T cell receptor beta chains from a single sample sequenced in a study of blood T cell repertoires in COVID-19. The method was immunoSEQ multiplex PCR; TCRdb's version includes in-frame clones alone and lacks a portion of them. The sample yields 200,000 or so clones, 85% to 90% seen once. Sequences were obtained from peripheral blood. The origin of the receptors is a man aged 25 to 45 with COVID-19, enrolled during active disease.

The gene calls are TRBV18 and TRBJ1-4; perhaps TRBD1 as D (5 bases). CDR1 is KGHSH, CDR2 LQKENI, per germline. The germline V and J ends were trimmed by 3 bases and 0 bases, with 14 bases remaining between them. CDR3 length equals 17 residues. CDR3 DNA sequence: TGTGCCAGCTCACCTTCCGCAGGGTCCGCAACTAATGAAAAACTGTTTTTT. Translation: CASSPSAGSATNEKLFF.

The chain couples TRBV6-4 to TRBJ1-3; 7 nucleotides line up with TRBD1. Germline lookup yields CDR1 MRHNA and CDR2 SNTAGT. J was trimmed by 0 bases and V by 7 bases; bases with no gene match: 15. This CDR3 contains 18 residues. CDR3 in DNA: TGTGCCAGCAACAAAGGGGCGGGACAGATGGGCTCTGGAAACACCATATATTTT. This gives the protein CASNKGAGQMGSGNTIYF.

The chain is built from TRBV28 and TRBJ1-5, with D unclear. CDR3 length equals 14 residues. V dropped 4 bases and J dropped 3 bases, with 10 bases sitting between them. In germline, CDR1 is MDHEN, CDR2 SYDVKM. CDR3: CASSSLRDNQPQHF. CDR3 nucleotides: TGTGCCAGCAGTTCCTTGCGGGACAATCAGCCCCAGCATTTT.

The chain couples TRBV7-9 to TRBJ1-1; 7 bases match TRBD1. The CDR3 sequence is 13 residues long. CDR1 is SEHNR and CDR2 is FQNEAQ in the germline V gene (reference sequence). J was trimmed by 4 bases and V by 5 bases; bases with no gene match: 4. The CDR3 DNA follows: TGTGCCAGCAGCATGACAGGGCTCACTGAAGCTTTCTTT. It translates to CASSMTGLTEAFF.

V and J are TRBV18 and TRBJ2-7; TRBD1 matches 8 bases. The CDR3 length is 15 residues. Germline V lookup: CDR1 KGHSH, CDR2 LQKENI. The J segment lost 2 bases and the V segment lost 4 bases, leaving 7 bases of the junction unmatched. CDR3 DNA: TGTGCCAGCTCACTGGTGGACAGGGCCACCTACGAGCAGTACTTC. It translates to CASSLVDRATYEQYF.

In this sample, this clone turned up a few times. This chain links TRBV29-1 with TRBJ1-1; unclear D gene. The CDR3 covers 13 residues. Trimming pared 2 bases from V and 3 bases from J, leaving 10 bases between. Per germline, CDR1 SQVTM and CDR2 ANQGSEA. CDR3 amino acids: CSVERDSYTEAFF. The CDR3 DNA is TGCAGCGTTGAAAGAGACTCCTACACTGAAGCTTTCTTT.

This sequence joins TRBV9 and TRBJ2-2; D remains ambiguous. CDR3 length: 14 residues. V shed 4 bases and J shed 6 bases, with 13 bases lying between them. Germline V gives CDR1 SGDLS, CDR2 YYNGEE. CDR3 sequence (DNA): TGTGCCAGCAGCCCTATGCCCTCCTCCGGGGAGCTGTTTTTT. Its protein is CASSPMPSSGELFF.

The V gene is TRBV7-2, the J gene TRBJ1-6, with unresolved D. The CDR3 is made up of 16 amino acids. The germline V and J ends were trimmed by 2 bases and 9 bases, with 17 bases remaining between them. CDR1 SGHTA and CDR2 FQGNSA come from the germline V gene. As DNA, the CDR3 is TGTGCCAGCAGCTTACGTACCGGTTCAGTAGCTTCACCCCTCCACTTT. Translating it yields CASSLRTGSVASPLHF.

The chain uses TRBV7-3 and TRBJ2-3, with a tentative D call TRBD2 (6 bases). V was cut by 5 bases and J by 4 bases, with 16 bases left in between. This CDR3 contains 15 residues. CDR1 and CDR2 (germline): SGHTA, FQGTGA. The CDR3 nucleotides are TGTGCCAGCAGCCGTCGGAGAGGCGGGGCAGATACGCAGTATTTT. It is translated as CASSRRRGGADTQYF.

V and J are TRBV4-3 and TRBJ2-7, with TRBD1 matching over 7 bases. CDR3 length: 19 residues. In germline, CDR1 is LGHNA, CDR2 YSLEER. V trimming: 0 bases; J trimming: 3 bases; junction bases outside the gene matches: 17. The CDR3 sequence is CASSQDASGWGTVGYEQYF. CDR3 nucleotide sequence: TGCGCCAGCAGCCAAGATGCGTCCGGGTGGGGGACAGTGGGCTACGAGCAGTACTTC.

The chain joins TRBV29-1 to TRBJ2-7, with a tentative D call TRBD1 (6 bases). Per the germline V gene, CDR1 is SQVTM and CDR2 is ANQGSEA. The V and J ends lost 7 bases and 0 bases respectively, with 16 bases between them. The CDR3 is 14 amino acids. The CDR3: CSAWTGTPSYEQYF. Here the CDR3 DNA reads TGCAGCGCTTGGACCGGGACACCCTCCTACGAGCAGTACTTC.

J is TRBJ2-7 and V is TRBV11-3; no reliable D call. Germline values: CDR1 SGHNT, CDR2 YENEEA. This CDR3 comprises 11 residues. Trimming took off 4 bases at V and 6 bases at J, with 7 bases between the two ends. This CDR3 is CASSSTGEQYF. CDR3 DNA: TGTGCCAGCAGCTCAACTGGCGAGCAGTACTTC.

This chain connects TRBV18 to TRBJ1-1; D is possibly TRBD1 (5 bases). Trimming cost V 3 bases and J 0 bases, with 11 bases left between them. The CDR3 contains 15 residues. Germline V gene sequence: CDR1 KGHSH, CDR2 LQKENI. The CDR3 here is CASSPSTELNTEAFF. CDR3 in DNA: TGTGCCAGCTCACCGTCGACAGAGCTGAACACTGAAGCTTTCTTT.

This clone was found once. This sequence joins TRBV6-2 or TRBV6-3 and TRBJ2-5; 7 bases match TRBD1. The CDR3 runs to 15 residues. Germline V CDR1 and CDR2: MNHEY, SVGEGT. V lost 2 bases, J lost 2 bases, and 5 bases stayed unmatched. This CDR3 reads CASSYLRQGQETQYF. CDR3 in DNA: TGTGCCAGCAGTTACCTTCGACAGGGTCAAGAGACCCAGTACTTC.

V gene TRBV14 combines with J gene TRBJ2-1, with a weak D call TRBD1 (5 bases). The CDR3 has 15 residues. The V gene lost 2 bases and the J gene lost 4 bases, with 12 bases spanning the gap. CDR1 and CDR2 from the germline V gene are SGHDN and FVKESK. The CDR3 is CASSQRQWPYNEQFF. Written as DNA, the CDR3 is TGTGCCAGCAGCCAACGACAGTGGCCTTACAATGAGCAGTTCTTC.

The rearrangement joins TRBV28 to TRBJ1-4, with TRBD1 identical over 8 bases. Germline-derived CDR1 and CDR2 are MDHEN and SYDVKM. The V and J ends lost 5 bases and 7 bases, in that order; junction bases with no gene match: 9. This CDR3 is 15 amino acids long. CDR3 sequence reads: CASSPPDRVSEKLFF. The CDR3, as DNA: TGTGCCAGCAGTCCCCCGGACAGGGTTTCTGAAAAACTGTTTTTT. The variable domain in full, completed from reference TRBV28 and TRBJ1-4, reads DVKVTQSSRYLVKRTGEKVFLECVQDMDHENMFWYRQDPGLGLRLIYFSYDVKMKEKGDIPEGYSVSREKKERFSLILESASTNQTSMYLCASSPPDRVSEKLFFGSGTQLSVL.

The V and J genes are TRBV7-8 and TRBJ1-2; TRBD1 agrees at 9 bases. The CDR3 spans 16 residues. Losses at the gene ends were 5 bases for V and 5 bases for J; bases not matched to a gene: 12. Germline loops: CDR1 SGHVS, CDR2 FQNEAQ. The CDR3 here is CASSAPGTGYGYGYTF. In DNA form, the CDR3 reads TGTGCCAGCAGCGCCCCCGGGACAGGGTATGGTTATGGCTACACCTTC.

V is TRBV10-3 and J is TRBJ1-6, with 7 positions matching TRBD1. V gave up 6 bases and J gave up 12 bases; unmatched junction bases: 14. Germline CDR1 reads ENHRY; CDR2 reads SYGVKD. The length of the CDR3 is 15 residues. CDR3 sequence reads: CAIRQTDRVSLPLHF. The CDR3 nucleotides are TGTGCCATCAGACAAACCGACAGGGTGTCTTTACCCCTCCACTTT.

The chain couples TRBV7-9 to TRBJ2-3; the D gene is possibly TRBD2 (7 bases). Per germline, CDR1 SEHNR and CDR2 FQNEAQ (reference sequence). Trimming cost V 5 bases and J 5 bases, with 11 bases left between them. The CDR3 is made up of 13 amino acids. CDR3 sequence (DNA): TGTGCCAGCAGCCCGAGGGGGGGAGATACGCAGTATTTT. It codes for CASSPRGGDTQYF.

DNA of the CDR3: TGTGCCAGCAGCCCGCCCCGGAGCAGGGGGAACTATGGCTACACCTTC. As protein: CASSPPRSRGNYGYTF. This chain connects TRBV6-2 or TRBV6-3 to TRBJ1-2, with TRBD1 matching 7 bases. V trimming: 6 bases; J trimming: 2 bases; junction bases outside the gene matches: 12. The CDR3 extends over 16 amino acids. CDR1 and CDR2 (germline): MNHEY, SVGEGT.

The rearrangement links TRBV24-1 to TRBJ2-3, with TRBD1 matching over 10 bases. Germline CDR1 reads KGHDR; CDR2 reads SFDVKD. The CDR3 has 15 residues. Trimming removed 1 base from V and 4 bases from J; junction bases left unmatched: 1. The DNA of the CDR3 is TGTGCCACCAGTGATTTTGGGACAGGGGCAGATACGCAGTATTTT. Protein sequence: CATSDFGTGADTQYF.

The chain employs TRBV9 and TRBJ2-7, with 7 bases fitting TRBD1. Germline V gene data show CDR1 as SGDLS and CDR2 as YYNGEE. V was pared by 0 bases and J by 2 bases, with 5 bases of the junction left unmatched. The CDR3 length is 15 residues. CDR3 nucleotides: TGTGCCAGCAGCGTAGCCCGGGACAGAACCTACGAGCAGTACTTC. Protein product: CASSVARDRTYEQYF.

The gene calls are TRBV6-5 and TRBJ1-4; weak D call: TRBD1 (5 bases). This CDR3 comprises 15 residues. Germline V gene data show CDR1 as MNHEY and CDR2 as SVGAGI. The V and J ends lost 7 bases and 5 bases respectively, with 17 bases between them. The CDR3 coding sequence is TGTGCCAGCACTAGATGGGGCGTCCCGAATGAAAAACTGTTTTTT. Residues: CASTRWGVPNEKLFF.

The V gene is TRBV12-3 or TRBV12-4, the J gene TRBJ1-2; no reliable D call. This CDR3 contains 13 residues. V gave up 1 base and J gave up 2 bases, with 5 bases separating them. The CDR3 protein is CASSLVQNYGYTF. CDR3 DNA sequence: TGTGCCAGCAGTTTAGTACAGAACTATGGCTACACCTTC.

The chain links TRBV5-8 to TRBJ1-2; the D gene is possibly TRBD1 (6 bases). The germline V and J ends were trimmed by 0 bases and 8 bases, with 14 bases remaining between them. Germline V gene lookup returns CDR1 SGHTS and CDR2 YDEGEE. The CDR3 extends over 14 amino acids. The CDR3 protein is CASSLAGTLWGYTF. The CDR3, as DNA: TGTGCCAGCAGCTTGGCCGGGACACTCTGGGGCTACACCTTC. The whole variable domain, filled in from reference TRBV5-8 and TRBJ1-2, reads EAGVTQSPTHLIKTRGQQATLRCSPISGHTSVYWYQQALGLGLQFLLWYDEGEERNRGNFPPRFSGRQFPNYSSELNVNALELEDSALYLCASSLAGTLWGYTFGSGTRLTVV.

The rearrangement uses TRBV13 and TRBJ2-2; TRBD2 agrees at 9 bases. Germline CDR1 PRHDT, CDR2 FYEKMQ (reference sequence). V lost 7 bases, J lost 3 bases, and 9 bases stayed unmatched. The CDR3 sequence is 16 residues long. CDR3 sequence: CASTIKAGGHTGELFF. In nucleotides, the CDR3 is TGTGCCAGCACCATCAAAGCGGGGGGCCACACCGGGGAGCTGTTTTTT.

The chain joins TRBV7-2 to TRBJ2-7; D is possibly TRBD1 (5 bases). The germline CDR1 and CDR2 sequences are SGHTA and FQGNSA. The CDR3 loop spans 14 amino acids. V was shortened by 2 bases and J by 10 bases, with 18 bases between the two germline ends. This CDR3 reads CASSLKEIGAIQYF. The CDR3 bases are TGTGCCAGCAGCTTAAAGGAGATAGGGGCTATACAGTACTTC.

The rearrangement links TRBV5-5 to TRBJ1-2; TRBD1 might be the D (5 bases). The germline V gene has CDR1 SGHKS and CDR2 YYEKEE (reference sequence). This CDR3 comprises 15 residues. Trimming left V 4 bases short and J 4 bases short, with 17 bases between. CDR3 nucleotides: TGTGCCAGCAGCCCCGGGGGGGACGGATTCTATGGCTACACCTTC. It encodes CASSPGGDGFYGYTF. The whole variable domain, filled in from reference TRBV5-5 and TRBJ1-2, reads DAGVTQSPTHLIKTRGQQVTLRCSPISGHKSVSWYQQVLGQGPQFIFQYYEKEERGRGNFPDRFSARQFPNYSSELNVNALLLGDSALYLCASSPGGDGFYGYTFGSGTRLTVV.

The chain combines TRBV5-1 with TRBJ2-2; 13 positions match TRBD2. The CDR3 is made up of 16 amino acids. The germline V gene encodes CDR1 SGHRS and CDR2 YFSETQ. V shed 4 bases and J 7 bases; nucleotides not matched to a gene: 7. The CDR3: CASSQTSGRAVGELFF. The CDR3, as DNA: TGCGCCAGCAGCCAAACTAGCGGGAGGGCTGTCGGGGAGCTGTTTTTT.

The V and J genes are TRBV7-2 and TRBJ2-2, with TRBD2 matching 10 bases. CDR3 length: 15 amino acids. V lost 4 bases to trimming and J lost 3 bases; unmatched junction nucleotides: 2. Germline loops: CDR1 SGHTA, CDR2 FQGNSA. The CDR3 DNA reads as TGTGCCAGCAGCTGGACTAGCGGTGACACCGGGGAGCTGTTTTTT. Protein sequence: CASSWTSGDTGELFF.

This clone was observed once. The V call is TRBV4-2, the J call TRBJ2-6; D unresolved. The CDR3 consists of 17 residues. CDR1 and CDR2 from the germline V gene are LGHNA and YNFKEQ. The V end lost 1 base, the J end lost 0 bases, and 10 bases lay between the germline ends. CDR3 loop: CASSQVQEASGANVLTF. CDR3 in DNA: TGTGCCAGCAGCCAAGTGCAAGAAGCCTCTGGGGCCAACGTCCTGACTTTC.

The rearrangement links TRBV6-5 to TRBJ1-1; possibly TRBD1 for D (5 bases). The CDR3 is 14 residues long. V gave up 2 bases and J gave up 4 bases, with 11 bases separating them. Germline V gene sequence: CDR1 MNHEY, CDR2 SVGAGI. CDR3 amino acids: CASSYGGGGTEAFF. As DNA, the CDR3 is TGTGCCAGCAGTTACGGTGGGGGGGGCACTGAAGCTTTCTTT.